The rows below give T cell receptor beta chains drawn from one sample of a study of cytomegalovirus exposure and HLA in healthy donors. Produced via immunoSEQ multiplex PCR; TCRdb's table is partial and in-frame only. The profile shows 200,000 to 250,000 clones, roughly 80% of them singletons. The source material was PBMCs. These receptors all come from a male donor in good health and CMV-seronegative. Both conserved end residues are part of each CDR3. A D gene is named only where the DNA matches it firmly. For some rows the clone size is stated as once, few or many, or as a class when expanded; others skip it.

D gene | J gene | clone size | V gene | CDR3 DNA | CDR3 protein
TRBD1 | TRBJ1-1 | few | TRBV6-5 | TGTGCCAGCAGTGCGGACAGGGTTAGTGCTGAAGCTTTCTTT | CASSADRVSAEAFF
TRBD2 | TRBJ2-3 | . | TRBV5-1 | TGCGCCAGCACCCCAAACGGACTAGCGGGAGTGGGCACAGATACGCAGTATTTT | CASTPNGLAGVGTDTQYF
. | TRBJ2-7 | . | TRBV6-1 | TGTGCCAGCAGTTTACCGGGAGCCTACGAGCAGTACTTC | CASSLPGAYEQYF
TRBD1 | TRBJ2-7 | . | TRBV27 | TGTGCCAGCAGGCTACAGGGGGCCGACGAGCAGTACTTC | CASRLQGADEQYF
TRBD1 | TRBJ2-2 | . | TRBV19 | TGTGCCAGTAGCGCCCCCCGGACAGGGTTACGGAACACCGGGGAGCTGTTTTTT | CASSAPRTGLRNTGELFF
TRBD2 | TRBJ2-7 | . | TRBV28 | TGTGCCAGCCGAATGAGGGCTAGCGGGAGGTATTACGAGCAGTACTTC | CASRMRASGRYYEQYF
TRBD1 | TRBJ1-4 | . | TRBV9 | TGTGCCAGCAGCGTAGCAGGGGGGAACGAAAAACTGTTTTTT | CASSVAGGNEKLFF
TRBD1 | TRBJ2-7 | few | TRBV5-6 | TGTGCCAGCAGCTTGGGACAGGGGCAATACGAGCAGTACTTC | CASSLGQGQYEQYF
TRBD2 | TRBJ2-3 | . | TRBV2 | TGTGCCAGCACTAGCGGGCAAGACCTGATCACAGATACGCAGTATTTT | CASTSGQDLITDTQYF
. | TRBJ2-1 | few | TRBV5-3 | TGTGCCAGAGCGCTATCTAAAAGTGAGCAGTTCTTC | CARALSKSEQFF
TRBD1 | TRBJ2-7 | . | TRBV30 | TGTGCCTGGAGTGTCGGGGGGACAGGGGGCTACGAGCAGTACTTC | CAWSVGGTGGYEQYF
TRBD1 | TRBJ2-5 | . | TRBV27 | TGTGCCAGCAGTTTTATCAGGACAGGGGGCCAAGAGACCCAGTACTTC | CASSFIRTGGQETQYF
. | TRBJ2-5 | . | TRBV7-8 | TGTGCCAGCAGCCTCAAGCGGACGCAAGAGACCCAGTACTTC | CASSLKRTQETQYF
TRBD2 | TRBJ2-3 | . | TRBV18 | TGTGCCAGCTCACCACCGGACGGGGGGGCTAGCACAGATACGCAGTATTTT | CASSPPDGGASTDTQYF
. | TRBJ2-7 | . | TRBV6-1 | TGTGCCAGCAGAATGGGGCTGGACGAGCAGTACTTC | CASRMGLDEQYF
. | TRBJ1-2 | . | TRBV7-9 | TGTGCCAGCAGCCGACAGAACTATGGCTACACCTTC | CASSRQNYGYTF
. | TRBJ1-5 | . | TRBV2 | TGTGCCAGCAGAGACATCATGTGGAATCAGCCCCAGCATTTT | CASRDIMWNQPQHF
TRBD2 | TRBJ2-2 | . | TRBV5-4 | TGTGCCAGCCAGACTAGCGGTAACACCGGGGAGCTGTTTTTT | CASQTSGNTGELFF
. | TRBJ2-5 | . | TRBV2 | TGTGCCAGCAGCGAAGATCGGCGTCCAGGGACCCAGTACTTC | CASSEDRRPGTQYF
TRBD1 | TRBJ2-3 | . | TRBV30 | TGTGCCTGGAGTGCAGGGGGAACAGATACGCAGTATTTT | CAWSAGGTDTQYF
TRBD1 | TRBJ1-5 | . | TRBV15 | TGTGCCACCAGCAGAGTTGGACAGGGAAATCAGCCCCAGCATTTT | CATSRVGQGNQPQHF